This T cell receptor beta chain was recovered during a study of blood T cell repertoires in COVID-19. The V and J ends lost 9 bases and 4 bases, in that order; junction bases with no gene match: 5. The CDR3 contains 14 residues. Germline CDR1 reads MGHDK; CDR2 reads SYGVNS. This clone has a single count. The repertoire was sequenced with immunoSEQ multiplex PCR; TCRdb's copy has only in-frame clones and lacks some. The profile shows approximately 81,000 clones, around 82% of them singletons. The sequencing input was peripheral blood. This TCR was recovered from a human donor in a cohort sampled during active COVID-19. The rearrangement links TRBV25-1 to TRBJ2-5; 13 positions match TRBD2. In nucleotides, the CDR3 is TGTGCCAGTACCACTAGCGGGGGGGCAGAGACCCAGTACTTC. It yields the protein CASTTSGGAETQYF.